This T cell receptor (beta chain) stems from a study of shared clonotypes between healthy human individuals. TCRdb's copy holds only in-frame clones and misses some; the assay was immunoSEQ multiplex PCR. The data contain millions of clones, 90% to 95% of them singletons. Study results and limitations: How much donors shared clonotypes was expected to be affected by sequencing depth.

About this clone itself: Its antigen is not identified.

This CDR3 is 17 amino acids long. Germline CDR1 is MGHDK and CDR2 is SYGVNS. V was clipped by 6 bases and J by 0 bases; unmatched bases: 13. The rearrangement joins TRBV25-1 to TRBJ1-2; 7 nucleotides agree with TRBD1. The TCR comes from a man aged 18 to 30 in good health. Sequenced: naive CD4+ T cells sorted from blood. Subset here: CD45RA+ positively selected. CDR3 sequence: CASSEPGQIKSNYGYTF. CDR3 DNA sequence: TGTGCCAGCAGCGAACCGGGACAGATTAAATCTAACTATGGCTACACCTTC.